A selection of T cell receptor beta chains follows, all from one sample in a study of blood T cell repertoires in COVID-19. TCRdb's table, derived via immunoSEQ multiplex PCR, lists solely in-frame clones and lacks some. The sample has more than 200,000 clones, about 86% seen once. The specimen sequenced was peripheral blood. The receptors originated from a man in his fifties or sixties with active or convalescent COVID-19. Both conserved end residues are part of each CDR3. A D gene is named only where the DNA matches it firmly. Size tells how often a clone was seen (once, few, many) or the class of an expanded clone, and some rows leave it out.

size	length	J	V	D	DNA	CDR3
NA	13	TRBJ2-5	TRBV5-1	TRBD2	TGCGCCAGCAGTACTAGCGGGGGTGAGACCCAGTACTTC	CASSTSGGETQYF
NA	15	TRBJ1-4	TRBV7-2	NA	TGTGCCAGCAGCTTAGTTGGCGGGGATGGTGAAAAACTGTTTTTT	CASSLVGGDGEKLFF
NA	13	TRBJ2-7	TRBV6-5	TRBD1	TGTGCCAGCAGGGGACAGAGCTCCTACGAGCAGTACTTC	CASRGQSSYEQYF
few	14	TRBJ1-5	TRBV7-9	NA	TGTGCCAGCAGCTTGTCCGCGGCTGGTCAGCCCCAGCATTTT	CASSLSAAGQPQHF
NA	15	TRBJ1-1	TRBV4-2	NA	TGTGCCAGCAGCCAAAGCAAGGGGTTGAACACTGAAGCTTTCTTT	CASSQSKGLNTEAFF
NA	15	TRBJ2-7	TRBV7-2	TRBD2	TGTGCCAGCAGCTCGCTAGCGGGGGGGCCGGTCGAGCAGTACTTC	CASSSLAGGPVEQYF
NA	14	TRBJ1-3	TRBV24-1	NA	TGTGCCATCCCTCGGGACACTTCTGGAAACACCATATATTTT	CAIPRDTSGNTIYF
NA	13	TRBJ1-5	TRBV11-2	NA	TGTGCCAGCAGCTTAGAGACAGTATATCCCCAGCATTTT	CASSLETVYPQHF
once	14	TRBJ2-7	TRBV6-6	NA	TGTGCCAGCGGCGAGATTAGGAGCTCCTACGAGCAGTACTTC	CASGEIRSSYEQYF
once	13	TRBJ1-1	TRBV3-1/TRBV3-2	NA	TGTGCCAGCAGCCTTCAAATCGGCACTGAAGCTTTCTTT	CASSLQIGTEAFF
NA	16	TRBJ2-3	TRBV5-1	NA	TGCGCCAGCAGCTTGGCCTTACAGGGAAGGACAGATACGCAGTATTTT	CASSLALQGRTDTQYF
NA	16	TRBJ1-1	TRBV9	TRBD1	TGTGCCAGCAGCAAAGATCCAGGGGGATTGGACACTGAAGCTTTCTTT	CASSKDPGGLDTEAFF
NA	13	TRBJ1-1	TRBV28	NA	TGTGCCAGCAGCTGGGCCCCCCCTCCGAAGGCTTTCTTT	CASSWAPPPKAFF